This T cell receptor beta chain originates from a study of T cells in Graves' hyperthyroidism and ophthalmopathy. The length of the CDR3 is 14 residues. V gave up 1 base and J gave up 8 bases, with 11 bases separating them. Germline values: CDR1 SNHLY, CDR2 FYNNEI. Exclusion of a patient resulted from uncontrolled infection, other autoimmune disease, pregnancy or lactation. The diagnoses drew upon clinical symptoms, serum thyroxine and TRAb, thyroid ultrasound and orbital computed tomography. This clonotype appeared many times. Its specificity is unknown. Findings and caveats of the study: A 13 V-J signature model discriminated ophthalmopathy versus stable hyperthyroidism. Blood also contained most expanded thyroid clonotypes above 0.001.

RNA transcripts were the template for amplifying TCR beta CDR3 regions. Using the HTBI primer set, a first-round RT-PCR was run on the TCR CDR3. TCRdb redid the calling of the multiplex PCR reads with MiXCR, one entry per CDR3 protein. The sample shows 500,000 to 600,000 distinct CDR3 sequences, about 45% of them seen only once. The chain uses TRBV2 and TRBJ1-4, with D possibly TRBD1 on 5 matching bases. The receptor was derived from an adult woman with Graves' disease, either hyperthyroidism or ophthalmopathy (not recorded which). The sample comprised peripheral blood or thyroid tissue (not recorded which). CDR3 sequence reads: CASSEGGGQEKLFF. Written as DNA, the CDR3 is TGTGCCAGCAGTGAAGGGGGGGGTCAAGAAAAACTGTTTTTT.